These 23 T cell receptor beta chains were all obtained from the same sample, sequenced in a study of a mutant IDH1 vaccine in newly diagnosed glioma. Time point denoted: week 35, safety follow-up. Doses of 300 ug of mutant IDH1 20-mer peptide were given with topical imiquimod. The repertoire was sequenced with immunoSEQ multiplex PCR; TCRdb's copy has only in-frame clones and lacks some. The sample includes some 45,000 clones, 83% of them seen just once. No antigen is known for these receptors. The sample in question was PBMCs, obtained from a glioma patient whose treatment included an IDH1 peptide vaccine. The origin of the receptors is a woman in her fifties or sixties with glioma.

V is TRBV5-6 and J is TRBJ1-3; weak D call: TRBD1 (6 bases). Per germline, CDR1 SGHDT and CDR2 YYEEEE. Trimming removed 0 bases from V and 5 bases from J, with 18 bases in between. This CDR3 is built from 17 residues. This CDR3 is CASSLERRRGPRNTIYF. DNA for the CDR3: TGTGCCAGCAGCTTGGAAAGGAGGCGGGGGCCTAGAAACACCATATATTTT.

The rearrangement joins TRBV18 to TRBJ1-1; D call uncertain. The CDR3 runs 13 residues. Trimming left V 0 bases short and J 5 bases short, with 7 bases between. Germline loops: CDR1 KGHSH, CDR2 LQKENI. CDR3 residues: CASSPPTETEAFF. The CDR3 DNA follows: TGTGCCAGCTCACCACCCACAGAAACTGAAGCTTTCTTT.

The chain uses TRBV4-2 and TRBJ2-5; 8 bases fit TRBD2. CDR1 and CDR2 (germline): LGHNA, YNFKEQ. With V trimmed by 0 bases and J by 2 bases, 5 bases remained unmatched. This CDR3 is 16 amino acids long. As DNA, the CDR3 is TGTGCCAGCAGCCAAGAGGCGGGGGGAATACAAGAGACCCAGTACTTC. The encoded protein is CASSQEAGGIQETQYF.

This chain links TRBV2 with TRBJ1-2; TRBD1 might be the D (6 bases). The CDR3 totals 13 residues. The V and J ends lost 7 bases and 8 bases respectively, with 17 bases between them. The germline gives CDR1 SNHLY, CDR2 FYNNEI. The CDR3 here is CASKLRGEGGYTF. The DNA of the CDR3 is TGTGCCAGCAAGCTCAGGGGAGAAGGAGGCTACACCTTC.

V gene TRBV2 combines with J gene TRBJ1-4; D uncertain. The germline gives CDR1 SNHLY, CDR2 FYNNEI. The CDR3 has 13 amino acids. Trimming took off 7 bases at V and 5 bases at J, with 11 bases between the two ends. The CDR3 reads CASNSLGNEKLFF. CDR3 coding DNA: TGTGCCAGCAACTCACTTGGGAATGAAAAACTGTTTTTT. The whole variable domain, remainder taken from reference TRBV2 and TRBJ1-4, is EPEVTQTPSHQVTQMGQEVILRCVPISNHLYFYWYRQILGQKVEFLVSFYNNEISEKSEIFDDQFSVERPDGSNFTLKIRSTKLEDSAMYFCASNSLGNEKLFFGSGTQLSVL.

The V and J genes are TRBV4-1 and TRBJ1-2, with TRBD1 as a possible D gene (6 bases). Germline values: CDR1 MGHRA, CDR2 YSYEKL. The CDR3 loop spans 18 amino acids. V was trimmed by 2 bases and J by 0 bases, leaving 19 bases between them. CDR3 nucleotide sequence: TGCGCCAGCAGCCAACACGGCCCCCCACAGGGCTCTAACTATGGCTACACCTTC. Residues: CASSQHGPPQGSNYGYTF.

The chain joins TRBV2 to TRBJ2-4; TRBD1 aligns across 7 bases. CDR1 SNHLY and CDR2 FYNNEI come from the germline V gene. The CDR3 covers 15 residues. After removal of 6 bases from V and 0 bases from J, the junction contained 5 bases not matched to a gene. The CDR3 coding sequence is TGTGCCAGCAGAGACAGGGCCCTAGCCAAAAACATTCAGTACTTC. The encoded protein is CASRDRALAKNIQYF.

J is TRBJ2-3 and V is TRBV5-6; D is possibly TRBD2 (5 bases). Germline loops: CDR1 SGHDT, CDR2 YYEEEE. The ends were cut back, 4 bases at V and 6 bases at J, with 12 bases in the middle. The CDR3 consists of 13 residues. In nucleotides, the CDR3 is TGTGCCAGCAGCCCCTTTACTAGGGATACGCAGTATTTT. Translation: CASSPFTRDTQYF.

The chain combines TRBV30 with TRBJ1-3; 8 bases are a match to TRBD1. Germline CDR1 and CDR2: GTSNPN and SVGIG (reference sequence). This CDR3 spans 15 amino acids. V was clipped by 2 bases and J by 2 bases; unmatched bases: 5. CDR3 in DNA: TGTGCCTGGAGTTTGGGACAGGCAGCTGGAAACACCATATATTTT. Translating it yields CAWSLGQAAGNTIYF. Supplemented by reference TRBV30 and TRBJ1-3, the full variable domain reads SQTIHQWPATLVQPVGSPLSLECTVEGTSNPNLYWYRQAAGRGLQLLFYSVGIGQISSEVPQNLSASRPQDRQFILSSKKLLLSDSGFYLCAWSLGQAAGNTIYFGEGSWLTVV.

In this sample, this clone turned up a few times. This rearrangement joins TRBV30 to TRBJ1-1; the match to TRBD1 covers 8 bases. CDR1 is GTSNPN and CDR2 is SVGIG in the germline V gene (reference sequence). The CDR3 length is 11 residues. V was pared by 8 bases and J by 9 bases, with 8 bases of the junction left unmatched. The CDR3 is CAEGQGEQAFF. For the CDR3, the DNA is TGTGCCGAAGGACAGGGCGAGCAAGCTTTCTTT. Full variable domain (remainder filled in from reference TRBV30 and TRBJ1-1): SQTIHQWPATLVQPVGSPLSLECTVEGTSNPNLYWYRQAAGRGLQLLFYSVGIGQISSEVPQNLSASRPQDRQFILSSKKLLLSDSGFYLCAEGQGEQAFFGQGTRLTVV.

The rearrangement joins TRBV5-4 to TRBJ2-1, with a possible D match to TRBD2 (5 bases). Per germline, CDR1 SGHNT and CDR2 YYREEE (reference sequence). The CDR3 loop spans 12 amino acids. Trimming left V 2 bases short and J 6 bases short, with 6 bases between. The CDR3 spells CASSLGSNEQFF. The CDR3 nucleotides read TGTGCCAGCAGCTTAGGGAGCAATGAGCAGTTCTTC.

The rearrangement links TRBV28 to TRBJ2-6; unclear D gene. Trimming cost V 4 bases and J 3 bases, with 13 bases left between them. Germline V gene lookup returns CDR1 MDHEN and CDR2 SYDVKM. The CDR3 has 16 residues. DNA of the CDR3: TGTGCCAGCAGTTCCTACCCGGGCGGTGGGGCCAACGTCCTGACTTTC. It yields the protein CASSSYPGGGANVLTF. Filled out from reference TRBV28 and TRBJ2-6, the complete variable domain reads DVKVTQSSRYLVKRTGEKVFLECVQDMDHENMFWYRQDPGLGLRLIYFSYDVKMKEKGDIPEGYSVSREKKERFSLILESASTNQTSMYLCASSSYPGGGANVLTFGAGSRLTVL.

The chain carries TRBV7-9 and TRBJ1-1; maybe TRBD1 (5 bases). Trimming took 8 bases from V and 1 from J, leaving 11 bases between them. The V gene's germline CDR1 is SEHNR and CDR2 FQNEAQ (reference sequence). This CDR3 comprises 13 residues. The CDR3 DNA sequence: TGTGCCAGCTTTGGGAGGGGGAACACTGAAGCTTTCTTT. Its protein is CASFGRGNTEAFF.

DNA for the CDR3: TGTGCCAGTAGTAATTCGCCGGTTTGGTTTGGCTACACCTTC. Encoded protein: CASSNSPVWFGYTF. The rearrangement uses TRBV19 and TRBJ1-2; D is unresolved. V gave up 4 bases and J gave up 7 bases, with 16 bases separating them. Germline V gene sequence: CDR1 LNHDA, CDR2 SQIVND (reference sequence). The CDR3 extends over 14 amino acids.

This clone appeared a single time. V gene TRBV10-3 combines with J gene TRBJ2-7; 7 positions match TRBD2. Germline V gene sequence: CDR1 ENHRY, CDR2 SYGVKD. CDR3 length equals 12 residues. V lost 8 bases and J lost 0; bases outside the gene matches: 1. CDR3 in DNA: TGTGCCATCGGGGGGGTCTCCTACGAGCAGTACTTC. Protein: CAIGGVSYEQYF.

This clone was observed a few times. The chain carries TRBV28 and TRBJ2-4; possibly TRBD1 for D (7 bases). CDR3 size: 13 residues. Germline-derived CDR1 and CDR2 are MDHEN and SYDVKM. DNA for the CDR3: TGTGCAGTGGAGGGGGCGACCAAAAACATTCAGTACTTC. As protein: CAVEGATKNIQYF.

Written as DNA, the CDR3 is TGTGCCAGTACCACCCCTATGTGGGCGGATTCGACCCAGTACTTC. It encodes CASTTPMWADSTQYF. This chain joins TRBV19 and TRBJ2-5; D ambiguous. V lost 7 bases and J 7 bases, leaving 22 bases between the germline ends. Germline V gene lookup returns CDR1 LNHDA and CDR2 SQIVND (reference sequence). The CDR3 covers 15 residues.

The CDR3 sequence: CASTTPRGNYEQYF. CDR3 in DNA: TGTGCCAGCACCACTCCCCGGGGAAACTACGAGCAGTACTTC. The V call is TRBV6-1, the J call TRBJ2-7; D is possibly TRBD2 (5 bases). CDR3 length: 14 amino acids. Germline assignment: CDR1 MNHNS and CDR2 SASEGT. V was cut by 7 bases and J by 3 bases, with 16 bases left in between.

The rearrangement uses TRBV4-1 and TRBJ2-7; TRBD2 aligns across 14 bases. The CDR3 loop spans 16 amino acids. Germline CDR1 MGHRA, CDR2 YSYEKL. Unmatched junction bases numbered 2, after V lost 4 bases and J lost 0 bases. The CDR3 DNA reads TGCGCCAGCAGCCCGGGACTAGCGGGGGCCTCCTACGAGCAGTACTTC. This gives the protein CASSPGLAGASYEQYF.

The chain is built from TRBV5-1 and TRBJ1-1; D is perhaps TRBD1 (6 bases). Trimming shortened V by 3 bases and J by 8 bases, and 11 bases separated the two germline ends. Germline values: CDR1 SGHRS, CDR2 YFSETQ. This CDR3 contains 12 residues. Here the CDR3 reads CASSYKGQEAFF. In DNA, the CDR3 is TGCGCCAGCAGCTATAAAGGACAGGAAGCTTTCTTT.

The chain employs TRBV5-1 and TRBJ2-7, with no clear D. The CDR3 extends over 15 amino acids. The germline gives CDR1 SGHRS, CDR2 YFSETQ. Trimming stripped 4 bases from V and 6 bases from J, with 20 bases between. CDR3 in amino acids: CASSPSLLVRTEQYF. The DNA for the CDR3 is TGCGCCAGCAGCCCTTCTCTTCTGGTCCGTACCGAGCAGTACTTC.

This clone was counted a single time. This chain joins TRBV4-2 and TRBJ2-5, with 8 bases aligning to TRBD2. Germline V gene lookup returns CDR1 LGHNA and CDR2 YNFKEQ. J gave up 5 bases and V 0 bases, and 5 bases lay outside the gene matches. The CDR3 sequence is 15 residues long. The CDR3 sequence: CASSQDSRGGETQYF. In DNA form, the CDR3 reads TGTGCCAGCAGCCAAGATAGTCGGGGGGGGGAGACCCAGTACTTC.

This chain connects TRBV13 to TRBJ1-3; D perhaps matches TRBD1 (6 bases). The CDR3 runs 14 residues. V shed 2 bases and J shed 5 bases, with 10 bases lying between them. The germline V gene has CDR1 PRHDT and CDR2 FYEKMQ (reference sequence). CDR3: CASSLTGSRNTIYF. CDR3 nucleotides: TGTGCCAGCAGCTTAACAGGGAGCCGAAACACCATATATTTT.